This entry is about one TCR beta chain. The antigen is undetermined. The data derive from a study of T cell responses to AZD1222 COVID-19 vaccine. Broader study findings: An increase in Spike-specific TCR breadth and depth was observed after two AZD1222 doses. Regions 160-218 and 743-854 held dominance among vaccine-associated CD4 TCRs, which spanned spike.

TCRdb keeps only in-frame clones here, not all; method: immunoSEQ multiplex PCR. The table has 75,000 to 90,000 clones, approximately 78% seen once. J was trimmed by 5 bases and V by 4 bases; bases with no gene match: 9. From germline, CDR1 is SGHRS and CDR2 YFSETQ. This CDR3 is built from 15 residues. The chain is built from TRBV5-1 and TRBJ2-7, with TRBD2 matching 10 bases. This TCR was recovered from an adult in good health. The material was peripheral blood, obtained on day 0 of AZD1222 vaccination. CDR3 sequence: CASSKSGRDTDEQYF. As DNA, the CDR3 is TGCGCCAGCAGCAAAAGCGGGAGGGATACTGACGAGCAGTACTTC.